Included here is one T cell receptor beta chain sequence, with context. This clone was counted a few times. The target of this receptor is not known. No much larger clonotype is one base removed from it; base qualities were not supplied. These data are taken from a study of technical replicates of blood from a handful of donors (dated 2017 in TCRdb). The library was obtained by the immunoSEQ multiplex PCR assay. Not all clones reach the TCRdb copy of this immuneACCESS table, which keeps in-frame sequences only. Checked studies attribute under half of the gap to unresolved V genes and leave the rest unexplained. The sample table holds about 75,000 clones, of which about nine tenths were seen once. The top ten constitute roughly 0.38% of the sample. Germline trimming amounts to 5 bases on V and 0 bases on J, with 13 as the count of junction bases outside the gene matches. CDR1 and CDR2 are read off the germline V gene (reference sequence) as LNHNV and YYDKDF. From the cysteine through the phenylalanine, the CDR3 covers 20 amino acids. Just CDR3 DNA is preserved here, 60 bases in frame from base 1.

This chain joins TRBV15 to TRBJ2-1; 13 central bases correspond to TRBD2. The sample taken for sequencing was T cells isolated from PBMCs. This sequence was found in a human donor in good health. Some clones in this sample may be carry-over from other donors' samples. The sequence in DNA is TGTGCCACCAGCGGTCCGACTAGCGGGGGGCCCCTCAGCTCCTACAATGAGCAGTTCTTC. The resulting protein is CATSGPTSGGPLSSYNEQFF.